A single sample gave rise to the 13 T cell receptor beta chains below, sequenced in a study of radiation and T cells in renal cell carcinoma. The method was immunoSEQ multiplex PCR; TCRdb's version includes in-frame clones alone and lacks a portion of them. The sample has around 99,000 clones, approximately 80% seen once. The time point was: blood 4 weeks post-SBRT, at nephrectomy. The treatment: 15 Gy SBRT to primary tumor, nephrectomy 4 weeks later. Source: blood, taken from a patient whose treatment included radiotherapy and nephrectomy. Receptor source: a man aged 55 to 70 with renal cell carcinoma.

The chain combines TRBV7-9 with TRBJ1-1; 7 bases line up with TRBD1. Germline V gene lookup returns CDR1 SEHNR and CDR2 FQNEAQ (reference sequence). The CDR3 is made up of 14 amino acids. J gave up 4 bases and V 1 base, and 3 bases lay outside the gene matches. DNA for the CDR3: TGTGCCAGCAGCTTAGGGGACAGATTCACTGAAGCTTTCTTT. It translates to CASSLGDRFTEAFF.

V and J are TRBV27 and TRBJ2-3; no clear D gene. Germline V gene data show CDR1 as MNHEY and CDR2 as SMNVEV (reference sequence). Trimming took 2 bases from V and 6 from J, leaving 6 bases between them. CDR3 size: 12 residues. The CDR3 region has the DNA TGTGCCAGCAGTTTAATAGGGGATACGCAGTATTTT. As protein: CASSLIGDTQYF.

The gene calls are TRBV28 and TRBJ1-2, with D unresolved. V was clipped by 7 bases and J by 0 bases, with 3 bases between them. The germline V gene encodes CDR1 MDHEN and CDR2 SYDVKM. The CDR3 has 11 residues. In nucleotides, the CDR3 is TGTGCCAGCACCGCTAACTATGGCTACACCTTC. Translation gives CASTANYGYTF.

V usage is TRBV6-1 and J usage is TRBJ2-7; D is undetermined. Germline CDR1 and CDR2: MNHNS and SASEGT. The CDR3 runs to 14 residues. Trimming left V 5 bases short and J 0 bases short, with 11 bases between. The CDR3 reads CASSLVSGSYEQYF. The CDR3 DNA sequence: TGTGCCAGCAGTCTCGTTTCGGGCTCCTACGAGCAGTACTTC.

The CDR3 region has the DNA TGTGCCAGCAGCTTAGATGGGACCACGAGCCAGTACTTC. This encodes CASSLDGTTSQYF. The V and J genes are TRBV11-3 and TRBJ2-7; D could derive from TRBD1 or TRBD2 (5 bases each). This CDR3 is built from 13 residues. Germline V CDR1 and CDR2: SGHNT, YENEEA. V was clipped by 0 bases and J by 10 bases, with 13 bases between them.

The rearrangement uses TRBV10-3 and TRBJ2-5; D is undetermined. V dropped 7 bases and J dropped 5 bases, with 14 bases sitting between them. Germline assignment: CDR1 ENHRY and CDR2 SYGVKD. The CDR3 has 13 amino acids. The CDR3 protein is CAINSLERETQYF. Written as DNA, the CDR3 is TGTGCCATCAACTCCTTGGAAAGGGAGACCCAGTACTTC.

This clone is a singleton in its sample. The chain employs TRBV7-9 and TRBJ2-7; a possible D gene is TRBD1 (6 bases). V was cut by 1 base and J by 1 base, with 11 bases left in between. CDR3 length equals 15 residues. Germline V gene lookup returns CDR1 SEHNR and CDR2 FQNEAQ (reference sequence). CDR3 amino acids: CASSLGDKLSYEQYF. Here the CDR3 DNA reads TGTGCCAGCAGCTTAGGGGACAAGCTTTCCTACGAGCAGTACTTC.

This clone was observed a few times. The rearrangement links TRBV21-1 to TRBJ2-2; TRBD2 is the table's D call, not checked against the DNA. TRBV21-1 is shown as a pseudogene. The CDR3 covers 15 residues. CDR3 region: CASSSQHTDTGELFF. CDR3 in DNA: TGTGCCAGCAGTAGCCAGCATACTGACACCGGGGAGCTGTTTTTT.

CDR3 nucleotides: TGCGCCAGCCGGGGGACGGGGTCAAGTGAAAAACTGTTTTTT. This gives the protein CASRGTGSSEKLFF. The chain has TRBV10-2 and TRBJ1-4; perhaps TRBD1 as D (5 bases). V lost 8 bases and J lost 7, with 17 bases in between. This CDR3 contains 14 residues. Germline V lookup: CDR1 WSHSY, CDR2 SAAADI.

The chain combines TRBV18 with TRBJ2-2, with TRBD2 as a possible D gene (5 bases). CDR3 length: 15 residues. Trimming left V 1 base short and J 3 bases short, with 9 bases between. Looked up from germline, CDR1 is KGHSH and CDR2 is LQKENI. The CDR3 is CASSPRTRDTGELFF. CDR3 nucleotide sequence: TGTGCCAGCTCACCACGAACGAGGGACACCGGGGAGCTGTTTTTT.

The DNA of the CDR3 is TGTGCCAGCAGAGAATGGGAGGAAGGTGAAAAACTGTTTTTT. Protein product: CASREWEEGEKLFF. The rearrangement joins TRBV2 to TRBJ1-4; D is unclear. The germline V gene encodes CDR1 SNHLY and CDR2 FYNNEI. CDR3 size: 14 residues. V gave up 6 bases and J gave up 7 bases, with 15 bases separating them.

The rearrangement links TRBV6-5 to TRBJ2-7; D possibly matches TRBD1 or TRBD2 (5 bases each). This CDR3 is 12 amino acids long. CDR1 is MNHEY, CDR2 SVGAGI, per germline. Trimming removed 6 bases at V and 4 bases at J, with 10 bases between. The CDR3: CASSSGAYEQYF. The CDR3 bases are TGTGCCAGCAGCTCCGGGGCATACGAGCAGTACTTC.

V gene TRBV19 combines with J gene TRBJ2-3; the D is unclear. The germline CDR1 and CDR2 sequences are LNHDA and SQIVND (reference sequence). V lost 3 bases and J lost 8, with 15 bases in between. The CDR3 contains 14 residues. CDR3 amino acids: CASSMESARITQYF. The CDR3 coding sequence is TGTGCCAGTAGTATGGAAAGCGCGAGGATTACGCAGTATTTT.